This T cell receptor (beta chain) was profiled in a study of blood T cells in healthy people across ages. Study information: Template switching captured about one barcoded beta molecule per two T cells.

Together with a sample-barcoded 5' primer, a J-beta primer mix was included in a second PCR lasting roughly 6 to 12 cycles. Each cDNA molecule received a tag from a template-switch adaptor that had 12 random nucleotides. TCRdb itself ran the 5' RACE reads through MiXCR, one entry per CDR3 protein. The data contain about 1 million distinct CDR3 sequences, 45% of them singletons. Per the germline V gene, CDR1 is SNHLY and CDR2 is FYNNEI. Trimming shortened V by 7 bases and J by 5 bases, and 14 bases separated the two germline ends. The CDR3 is made up of 13 amino acids. Sequenced material: blood. This chain links TRBV2 with TRBJ2-5, with D unresolved. The TCR was taken from a woman aged 55-69 years in good health. CDR3 DNA sequence: TGTGCCAGCAAGGCTGGCAGCGTGGAGACCCAGTACTTC. Translation gives CASKAGSVETQYF.